Sequencing of this TCR beta chain was carried out in a study of T cells in tuberculosis. Generated by immunoSEQ multiplex PCR, the TCRdb table keeps only in-frame clones and is missing some. The table shows about 33,000 clones, with approximately 90% occurring only once. Time point denoted: new active TB diagnosis, blood taken before or within 7 days of starting treatment. Unsorted cryopreserved PBMC were sequenced, averaging about 93,000 T cells per clinical donor. The germline CDR1 and CDR2 sequences are SGHRS and YFSETQ. The CDR3 has 16 amino acids. J was trimmed by 4 bases and V by 5 bases; bases with no gene match: 5.

The sample was PBMCs, taken at tuberculosis diagnosis. V and J are TRBV5-1 and TRBJ2-1, with 14 bases that match TRBD2. The source of this sequence is an adult with tuberculosis. Some clones in this sample may be carry-over from other donors' samples. The CDR3 DNA sequence: TGCGCCAGCAGTGGACTAGCGGGGGGAAAATACAATGAGCAGTTCTTC. Amino acids: CASSGLAGGKYNEQFF.